Below, one TCR beta chain is given with its context. Its antigen is unknown. This entry belongs to a study of cytomegalovirus exposure and HLA in healthy donors. Study context: The roughly 120 validation repertoires were reported in a later analysis to have been generated on the same platform as the roughly 670 first-cohort repertoires. General study points: The study labeled more than 150 TCR beta chains cytomegalovirus-associated. The tendency of first-cohort TCR clusters to co-occur in the 120 or so validation repertoires was identified by a subsequent analysis. Cytomegalovirus status, reportedly, was diagnosed with high specificity and sensitivity by the classifier.

Per germline, CDR1 MNHNS and CDR2 SASEGT. The CDR3 is 15 amino acids. Trimming took 7 bases from V and 5 from J, leaving 20 bases between them. The protocol was immunoSEQ multiplex PCR, while the TCRdb copy is restricted to in-frame clones and leaves out a portion. The sample records 150,000 to 200,000 clones, 65% to 90% being singletons. The sequencing sample was made of PBMCs. The source of this sequence is a woman in her twenties or thirties in good health and CMV-seropositive. V and J are TRBV6-1 and TRBJ2-5, with D possibly being TRBD2 (7 bases). CDR3 amino acids: CASKMRGGGHETQYF. The CDR3 nucleotides are TGTGCCAGCAAGATGAGAGGGGGGGGACACGAGACCCAGTACTTC.